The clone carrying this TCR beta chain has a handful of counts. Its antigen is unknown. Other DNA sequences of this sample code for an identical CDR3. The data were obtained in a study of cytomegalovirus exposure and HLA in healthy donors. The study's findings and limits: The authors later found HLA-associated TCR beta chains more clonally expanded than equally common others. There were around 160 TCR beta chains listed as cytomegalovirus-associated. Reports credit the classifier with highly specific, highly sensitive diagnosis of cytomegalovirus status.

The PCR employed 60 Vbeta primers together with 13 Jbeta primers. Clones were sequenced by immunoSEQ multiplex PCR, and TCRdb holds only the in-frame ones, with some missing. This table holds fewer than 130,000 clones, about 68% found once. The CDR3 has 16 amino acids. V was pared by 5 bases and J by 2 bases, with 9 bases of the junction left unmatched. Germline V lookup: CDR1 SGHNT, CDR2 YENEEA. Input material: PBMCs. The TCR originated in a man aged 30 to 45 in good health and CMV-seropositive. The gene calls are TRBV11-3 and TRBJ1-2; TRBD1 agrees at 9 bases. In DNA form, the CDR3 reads TGTGCCAGCAGCAGAACCGGACAGGGGAGAAACTATGGCTACACCTTC. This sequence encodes CASSRTGQGRNYGYTF.